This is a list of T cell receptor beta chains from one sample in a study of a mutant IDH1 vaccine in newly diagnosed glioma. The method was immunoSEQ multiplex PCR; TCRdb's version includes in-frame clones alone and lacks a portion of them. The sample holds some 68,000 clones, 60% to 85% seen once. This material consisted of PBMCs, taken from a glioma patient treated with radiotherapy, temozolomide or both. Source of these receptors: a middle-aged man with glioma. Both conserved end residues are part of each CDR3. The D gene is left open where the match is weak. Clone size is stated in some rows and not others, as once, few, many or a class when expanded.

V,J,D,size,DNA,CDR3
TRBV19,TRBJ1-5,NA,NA,TGTGCCAGTAGTACTCAGGGGACGAGCCATCAGCCCCAGCATTTT,CASSTQGTSHQPQHF
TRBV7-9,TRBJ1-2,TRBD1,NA,TGTGCCAGCAGCTCCGCCGGACAGGGTGCTTCCTATGGCTACACCTTC,CASSSAGQGASYGYTF
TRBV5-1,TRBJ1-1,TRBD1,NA,TGCGCCAGCAGCGGGGGGACAGTTTATACTGAAGCTTTCTTT,CASSGGTVYTEAFF
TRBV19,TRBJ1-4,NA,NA,TGTGCCAGTAAGAGGCAAGGTAATGAAAAACTGTTTTTT,CASKRQGNEKLFF
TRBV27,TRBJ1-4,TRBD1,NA,TGTGCCAGCAGCTTAGGGGGCCTCTATAATGAAAAACTGTTTTTT,CASSLGGLYNEKLFF
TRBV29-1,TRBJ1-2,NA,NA,TGCAGCGTTGACCGGGATGGCTACACCTTC,CSVDRDGYTF
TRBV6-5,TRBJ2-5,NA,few,TGTGCCAGCAGTTACAAGCCGTGGAGGGAGACCCAGTACTTC,CASSYKPWRETQYF
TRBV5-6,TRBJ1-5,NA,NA,TGTGCCAGCAGCTGGGGGAATAATCAGCCCCAGCATTTT,CASSWGNNQPQHF
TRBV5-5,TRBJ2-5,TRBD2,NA,TGTGCCAGCAGCTTGTTGACTAGCGGGGGCGGGACCCAGTACTTC,CASSLLTSGGGTQYF
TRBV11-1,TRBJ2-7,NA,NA,TGTGCCAGCAGCTTAGTTGGACTCTCCTACGAGCAGTACTTC,CASSLVGLSYEQYF
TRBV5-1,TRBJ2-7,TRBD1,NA,TGCGCCAGCAGCTTGCCCGGGACAGGGGGCGAAGAGCAGTACTTC,CASSLPGTGGEEQYF
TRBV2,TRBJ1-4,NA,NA,TGTGCCAGCAGTGCCCGGGACTCCACTGTGGAACTGTTTTTT,CASSARDSTVELFF
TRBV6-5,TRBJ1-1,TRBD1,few,TGTGCCAGTCGACAGGGGACGAACACTGAAGCTTTCTTT,CASRQGTNTEAFF
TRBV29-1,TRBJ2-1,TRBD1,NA,TGCAGCTCCCCGCAGGACAGGGGCAATGAGCAGTTCTTC,CSSPQDRGNEQFF
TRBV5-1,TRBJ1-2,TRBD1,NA,TGCGCCAGCAGCCCCGGACAGGGGGGGCCCTATGGCTACACCTTC,CASSPGQGGPYGYTF
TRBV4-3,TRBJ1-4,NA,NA,TGCGCCAGCAGCCCCGCACCCCTTATCGATGAAAAACTGTTTTTT,CASSPAPLIDEKLFF
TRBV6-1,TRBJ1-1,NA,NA,TGTGCCAGCAGCCACCCCCAGGGGATGAACACTGAAGCTTTCTTT,CASSHPQGMNTEAFF
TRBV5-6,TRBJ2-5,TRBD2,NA,TGTGCCAGCGCCTACATAGCGGGGGCTCAAGAGACCCAGTACTTC,CASAYIAGAQETQYF
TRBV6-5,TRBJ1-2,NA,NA,TGTGCCAGCAGTTCAAGGGTTAGTGTAAATGGCTACACCTTC,CASSSRVSVNGYTF
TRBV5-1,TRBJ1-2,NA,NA,TGCGCCAGCACCCCCAGCCTCGGGACGTCAAACTATGGCTACACCTTC,CASTPSLGTSNYGYTF
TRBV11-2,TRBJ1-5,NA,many,TGTGCCAGCAGCTTAGTGGAAGGAGACAATCAGCCCCAGCATTTT,CASSLVEGDNQPQHF
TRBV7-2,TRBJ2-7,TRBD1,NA,TGTGCCAGCAGCATGAGACAGGGATCTAAGTACTTC,CASSMRQGSKYF
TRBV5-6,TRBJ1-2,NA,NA,TGTGCCAGCAGGACCGGCCGGGACTATGGCTACACCTTC,CASRTGRDYGYTF
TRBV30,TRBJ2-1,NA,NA,TGTGCCTGGAGTCCCTCCTACAATGAGCAGTTCTTC,CAWSPSYNEQFF
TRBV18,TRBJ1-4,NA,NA,TGTGCCAGCTCCATAGGACAAAATGAAAAACTGTTTTTT,CASSIGQNEKLFF
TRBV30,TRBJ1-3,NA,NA,TGTGCCTGGAACGTCGGTGGAAACACCATATATTTT,CAWNVGGNTIYF
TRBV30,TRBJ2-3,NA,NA,TGTGCCTGGAGTGTACAGTACACAGATACGCAGTATTTT,CAWSVQYTDTQYF
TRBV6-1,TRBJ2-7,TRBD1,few,TGTGCCAGCAACTTACGACAGGGCACCTACGAGCAGTACTTC,CASNLRQGTYEQYF
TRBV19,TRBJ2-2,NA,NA,TGTGCCAGTAGCCCGTCCTCTACAGGCACCGGGGAGCTGTTTTTT,CASSPSSTGTGELFF
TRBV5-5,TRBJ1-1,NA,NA,TGTGCCAGCAGTTTCCCTGAAGGGCAATCAACTGAAGCTTTCTTT,CASSFPEGQSTEAFF
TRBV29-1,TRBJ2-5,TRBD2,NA,TGCAGCGTAGCAGGAGCGGGGGGGCGAGAGACCCAGTACTTC,CSVAGAGGRETQYF
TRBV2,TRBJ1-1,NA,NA,TGTGCCAGCAGTGAAGGTCGGGGGAGCACTGAAGCTTTCTTT,CASSEGRGSTEAFF
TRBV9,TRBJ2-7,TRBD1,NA,TGTGCCAGCAGCGTAGGACAGGGGGCCTACGAGCAGTACTTC,CASSVGQGAYEQYF
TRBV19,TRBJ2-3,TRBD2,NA,TGTGCCAGTAGTATTGGACTAGCCCCCACAGATACGCAGTATTTT,CASSIGLAPTDTQYF
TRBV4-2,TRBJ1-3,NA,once,TGTGCCAGCAGCCAAGACTCAGTAGGCTCTGGAAACACCATATATTTT,CASSQDSVGSGNTIYF
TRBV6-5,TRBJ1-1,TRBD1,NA,TGTGCCAGCAGTGGGGACAGGAACACTGAAGCTTTCTTT,CASSGDRNTEAFF
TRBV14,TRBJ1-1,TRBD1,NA,TGTGCCAGCAGCCAAGATCTAGGGGGCAAGAACACTGAAGCTTTCTTT,CASSQDLGGKNTEAFF
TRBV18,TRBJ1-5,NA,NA,TGTGCCAGCTCACCACCGTCAGGGCATAACGGCAATCAGCCCCAGCATTTT,CASSPPSGHNGNQPQHF
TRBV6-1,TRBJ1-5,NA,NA,TGTGCCAGCAGTGAAGAAGGGATTAGCAATCAGCCCCAGCATTTT,CASSEEGISNQPQHF
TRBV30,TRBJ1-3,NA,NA,TGTGCCTGGAGTCGTCGGAGCTCTGGAAACACCATATATTTT,CAWSRRSSGNTIYF
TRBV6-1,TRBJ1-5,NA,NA,TGTGCCAGCAGCCTAACAGATGCCAATCAGCCCCAGCATTTT,CASSLTDANQPQHF
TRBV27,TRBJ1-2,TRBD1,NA,TGTGCCAGCAGTCCCCGGCAGGGGGCCTCCGCTAACTATGGCTACACCTTC,CASSPRQGASANYGYTF
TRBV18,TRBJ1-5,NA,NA,TGTGCCAGCTCACCAGGGGGCACCCATCAGCCCCAGCATTTT,CASSPGGTHQPQHF
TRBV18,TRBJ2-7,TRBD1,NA,TGTGCCAGCTCACCACTGAAGGGGGCGCAAGAGCAGTACTTC,CASSPLKGAQEQYF
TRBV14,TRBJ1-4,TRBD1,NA,TGTGCCAGCAGCCCCCTGGACAGGGGGCGCCATGAAAAACTGTTTTTT,CASSPLDRGRHEKLFF
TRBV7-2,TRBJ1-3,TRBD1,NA,TGTGCCAGCAGCATAGGGACAGTTAGAAACACCATATATTTT,CASSIGTVRNTIYF
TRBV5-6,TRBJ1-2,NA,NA,TGTGCCAGCAGCTTGTTAGCGAAGTTTGTCTACACCTTC,CASSLLAKFVYTF
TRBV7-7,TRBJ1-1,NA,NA,TGTGCTAGCAGCCGCGGGTGGAACACTGAAGCTTTCTTT,CASSRGWNTEAFF
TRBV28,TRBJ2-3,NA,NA,TGTGCCAGCAGGGCCGCAGGGAAATGGACAGATACGCAGTATTTT,CASRAAGKWTDTQYF
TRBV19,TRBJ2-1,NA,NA,TGTGCCAGTAGTAACCGCCGGGACGGGTACAATGAGCAGTTCTTC,CASSNRRDGYNEQFF
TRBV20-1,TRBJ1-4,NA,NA,TGCAGTGCCACCGTCAGTGAAAAACTGTTTTTT,CSATVSEKLFF